Shown below are 32 T cell receptor beta chains from a single sample sequenced in a study of control samples from healthy donors and cancer patients (TCRdb year 2020). Libraries were built with the immunoSEQ multiplex PCR assay. TCRdb stores this immuneACCESS table with in-frame sequences only. Part of the clones is absent; in the studies checked, under half of the shortfall reflects unresolved V genes, and no reason is known for the rest. Present in this sample are about 28,000 clones, around 80% of which were seen just once. The ten top clones hold around 20% of the sample. Sequencing was carried out using PBMCs. The receptors were gathered from a man aged 55 to 70 with head and neck cancer.

The rearrangement uses TRBV6-6 and TRBJ2-7; 7 bases align to TRBD2. V lost 6 bases and J lost 0; bases outside the gene matches: 11. Germline CDR1 and CDR2: MNHNY and SVGAGI (reference sequence). The CDR3 has 16 amino acids. The DNA for the CDR3 is TGTGCCAGCAGGTTTATAAGCGGGACCTCCTCCTACGAGCAGTACTTC. Protein sequence: CASRFISGTSSYEQYF.

This sequence joins TRBV6-5 and TRBJ1-1; 8 nucleotides line up with TRBD1. Germline V gene sequence: CDR1 MNHEY, CDR2 SVGAGI. The CDR3 extends over 13 amino acids. V gave up 0 bases and J gave up 10 bases; unmatched junction bases: 4. CDR3 coding DNA: TGTGCCAGCAGTTACTCTGGGACAGGATCAGCTTTCTTT. Protein: CASSYSGTGSAFF.

The chain carries TRBV30 and TRBJ1-5; TRBD1 is a possible D gene (5 bases). The CDR3 loop spans 13 amino acids. Between the trimmed V and J ends, which lost 1 base and 3 bases, there was a span of 7 bases. The germline V gene encodes CDR1 GTSNPN and CDR2 SVGIG (reference sequence). The DNA for the CDR3 is TGTGCCTGGAGTGACAGGCTCAATCAGCCCCAGCATTTT. Protein product: CAWSDRLNQPQHF. Looking up the rest from reference TRBV30 and TRBJ1-5 gives the full variable domain: SQTIHQWPATLVQPVGSPLSLECTVEGTSNPNLYWYRQAAGRGLQLLFYSVGIGQISSEVPQNLSASRPQDRQFILSSKKLLLSDSGFYLCAWSDRLNQPQHFGDGTRLSIL.

This clone was detected once. This sequence joins TRBV6-5 and TRBJ1-5; no firm D call. The germline CDR1 and CDR2 sequences are MNHEY and SVGAGI. The CDR3 is 15 residues long. V was clipped by 7 bases and J by 0 bases, with 13 bases between them. The CDR3 DNA sequence: TGTGCCAGCACCTCCCGGCCGAATAGCAATCAGCCCCAGCATTTT. Protein: CASTSRPNSNQPQHF.

The chain is built from TRBV5-1 and TRBJ2-2, with D possibly matching TRBD1 (8 bases). The CDR3 consists of 21 residues. V lost 4 bases and J 3 bases, leaving 31 bases between the germline ends. Germline V gives CDR1 SGHRS, CDR2 YFSETQ. CDR3 region: CASSQAPSDRVLALHTGELFF. In nucleotides, the CDR3 is TGCGCCAGCAGCCAAGCCCCCTCGGACAGGGTACTAGCGTTACACACCGGGGAGCTGTTTTTT.

The chain recombines TRBV12-3 or TRBV12-4 with TRBJ2-7, with D unclear. V was pared by 1 base and J by 1 base, with 5 bases between. This CDR3 contains 13 residues. The CDR3 loop is CASSLVSSYEQYF. In nucleotides, the CDR3 is TGTGCCAGCAGTTTAGTATCGTCCTACGAGCAGTACTTC.

The rearrangement links TRBV2 to TRBJ1-1; D may be TRBD1 (6 bases). Germline loops: CDR1 SNHLY, CDR2 FYNNEI. Trimming removed 6 bases at V and 7 bases at J, with 18 bases between. The CDR3 spans 14 residues. The CDR3 DNA follows: TGTGCCAGCAGGCGGACAGAGATCGAGTTTGAAGCTTTCTTT. Translated: CASRRTEIEFEAFF.

The rearrangement uses TRBV30 and TRBJ1-4; TRBD1 is a possible D gene (5 bases). Germline V gene data show CDR1 as GTSNPN and CDR2 as SVGIG (reference sequence). CDR3 length: 14 amino acids. V was cut by 1 base and J by 8 bases, with 14 bases left in between. This CDR3 reads CAWSGGPMGEKLFF. The DNA for the CDR3 is TGTGCCTGGAGTGGGGGACCTATGGGAGAAAAACTGTTTTTT.

This clone is classed as medium-sized. The rearrangement uses TRBV3-1 (or the pseudogene TRBV3-2) and TRBJ1-2; TRBD1 matches at 7 bases. The CDR3 is 15 amino acids. CDR1 is LGHDT and CDR2 is YNNKEL in the germline V gene (reference sequence). J gave up 8 bases and V 3 bases, and 12 bases lay outside the gene matches. CDR3 nucleotides: TGTGCCAGCAGCCATTCTGACACAGGGGCCTACGGCTACACCTTC. It codes for CASSHSDTGAYGYTF.

This clone has a handful of counts. The rearrangement uses TRBV19 and TRBJ2-6, with 9 bases matching TRBD1. This CDR3 has 15 residues. V gave up 8 bases and J gave up 2 bases; unmatched junction bases: 4. Germline CDR1 LNHDA, CDR2 SQIVND (reference sequence). The CDR3 DNA sequence: TGTGCCAGTTCCGGGGACAGGGCTGGGGCCAACGTCCTGACTTTC. Its protein is CASSGDRAGANVLTF.

This sequence joins TRBV6-5 and TRBJ1-3, with D possibly matching TRBD1 (6 bases). CDR3 size: 14 residues. The V end was cut by 6 bases, the J end by 0 bases, with 9 bases between. Germline lookup yields CDR1 MNHEY and CDR2 SVGAGI. CDR3 protein: CASRTGLSGNTIYF. The DNA of the CDR3 is TGTGCCAGCAGGACAGGCCTCTCTGGAAACACCATATATTTT.

The gene calls are TRBV7-3 and TRBJ2-2; D ambiguous. Trimming removed 7 bases from V and 0 bases from J, with 6 bases in between. Germline V gene data show CDR1 as SGHTA and CDR2 as FQGTGA. There are 13 residues in the CDR3. CDR3 sequence reads: CASTSTNTGELFF. The CDR3, as DNA: TGTGCCAGCACCTCAACGAACACCGGGGAGCTGTTTTTT.

The genes are TRBV7-3 and TRBJ2-3; TRBD1 might be the D (6 bases). Germline V gene lookup returns CDR1 SGHTA and CDR2 FQGTGA. The CDR3 sequence is 14 residues long. V dropped 3 bases and J dropped 2 bases, with 9 bases sitting between them. CDR3 region: CASSFTGTTDTQYF. DNA for the CDR3: TGTGCCAGCAGCTTCACAGGGACCACAGATACGCAGTATTTT.

The chain carries TRBV19 and TRBJ2-7; a weak D match, TRBD1 (5 bases). CDR1 is LNHDA, CDR2 SQIVND, per germline (reference sequence). The V end was cut by 2 bases, the J end by 5 bases, with 10 bases between. The CDR3 sequence is 13 residues long. CDR3 protein: CASSIIRGDEQYF. Here the CDR3 DNA reads TGTGCCAGTAGTATAATTAGGGGCGACGAGCAGTACTTC.

The chain uses TRBV9 and TRBJ2-7; 7 bases align to TRBD1. The CDR3 totals 18 residues. Germline CDR1 and CDR2: SGDLS and YYNGEE. Trimming cost V 4 bases and J 1 base; bases outside gene matches: 17. CDR3 DNA: TGTGCCAGCAGCCCGAGTTCAGGGGGTGGGTTTGGTTCCTACGAGCAGTACTTC. Residues: CASSPSSGGGFGSYEQYF.

This chain joins TRBV7-2 and TRBJ2-7; perhaps TRBD2 as D (5 bases). The length of the CDR3 is 13 residues. In germline, CDR1 is SGHTA, CDR2 FQGNSA. V was cut by 5 bases and J by 3 bases, with 11 bases left in between. CDR3 sequence reads: CASSPASYYEQYF. DNA for the CDR3: TGTGCCAGCAGCCCAGCTAGCTACTACGAGCAGTACTTC.

The chain uses TRBV5-1 and TRBJ1-1; D call uncertain. With 5 bases removed from V and 0 bases from J, the gap between germline ends came to 2 bases. The germline CDR1 and CDR2 sequences are SGHRS and YFSETQ. The CDR3 is 11 residues long. The CDR3 protein is CASRLNTEAFF. The DNA of the CDR3 is TGCGCCAGCAGACTGAACACTGAAGCTTTCTTT. Variable domain in full (rest from reference TRBV5-1 and TRBJ1-1): KAGVTQTPRYLIKTRGQQVTLSCSPISGHRSVSWYQQTPGQGLQFLFEYFSETQRNKGNFPGRFSGRQFSNSRSEMNVSTLELGDSALYLCASRLNTEAFFGQGTRLTVV.

The rearrangement links TRBV2 to TRBJ2-1; 9 bases line up with TRBD2. The CDR3 sequence is 16 residues long. The J segment lost 1 base and the V segment lost 6 bases, leaving 7 bases of the junction unmatched. Germline-derived CDR1 and CDR2 are SNHLY and FYNNEI. As DNA, the CDR3 is TGTGCCAGCAGCCTAGAGCTAGCGGGGTCCTACAATGAGCAGTTCTTC. Its translation: CASSLELAGSYNEQFF.

V usage is TRBV20-1 and J usage is TRBJ2-1, with D hard to call. Per germline, CDR1 DFQATT and CDR2 SNEGSKA (reference sequence). V dropped 3 bases and J dropped 2 bases, with 11 bases sitting between them. This CDR3 comprises 14 residues. CDR3 residues: CSASKGQTYNEQFF. For the CDR3, the DNA is TGCAGTGCTAGTAAAGGGCAGACCTACAATGAGCAGTTCTTC.

There are a few counts of this clone. This chain joins TRBV28 and TRBJ2-5, with 8 bases fitting TRBD2. The CDR3 length is 15 residues. Looked up from germline, CDR1 is MDHEN and CDR2 is SYDVKM. Trimming took 7 bases from V and 5 from J; bases not matched to a gene: 12. The CDR3 sequence is CASNTITSGGETQYF. The DNA for the CDR3 is TGTGCCAGCAACACGATTACTAGCGGCGGGGAGACCCAGTACTTC.

V gene TRBV3-1 (or the pseudogene TRBV3-2) combines with J gene TRBJ2-7; D could derive from TRBD1 or TRBD2 (5 bases each). CDR1 and CDR2 (germline): LGHDT, YNNKEL (reference sequence). The CDR3 has 13 residues. V lost 6 bases and J 7 bases, leaving 16 bases between the germline ends. CDR3 protein: CASSLPGTTEQYF. CDR3 nucleotide sequence: TGTGCCAGCAGTTTACCCGGGACGACGGAGCAGTACTTC.

The V and J genes are TRBV19 and TRBJ2-6; D unresolved. Trimming took 5 bases from V and 0 from J, leaving 11 bases between them. This CDR3 is built from 16 residues. The germline CDR1 and CDR2 sequences are LNHDA and SQIVND (reference sequence). The CDR3 nucleotides read TGTGCCAGTAGTTTTGGTGGAAGCTCTGGGGCCAACGTCCTGACTTTC. This codes for CASSFGGSSGANVLTF.

The V gene is TRBV21-1, the J gene TRBJ2-3; the table's D call, TRBD2, has no DNA check behind it. TRBV21-1 corresponds to a pseudogene. The CDR3 has 15 residues. The chain's CDR3 is CASSKVFPSTDTQYF. In DNA form, the CDR3 reads TGTGCCAGCAGCAAAGTGTTCCCTAGCACAGATACGCAGTATTTT.

This chain joins TRBV10-3 and TRBJ1-4; the D gene is possibly TRBD1 (5 bases). V gave up 7 bases and J gave up 8 bases, with 14 bases separating them. The CDR3 runs 13 residues. The germline CDR1 and CDR2 sequences are ENHRY and SYGVKD. The DNA of the CDR3 is TGTGCCATCACGCGGGACCCGACGGAAAAACTGTTTTTT. This translates into CAITRDPTEKLFF.

This chain links TRBV29-1 with TRBJ1-2, with 8 bases fitting TRBD1. The CDR3 is 12 residues long. V dropped 6 bases and J dropped 2; count of bases not matched to a gene: 2. The germline V gene has CDR1 SQVTM and CDR2 ANQGSEA. This CDR3 reads CSVNRGNYGYTF. The CDR3 nucleotides read TGCAGCGTAAACAGGGGGAACTATGGCTACACCTTC.

The V call is TRBV5-4, the J call TRBJ2-1; D remains unclear. The V gene's germline CDR1 is SGHNT and CDR2 YYREEE (reference sequence). V lost 2 bases and J 5 bases, leaving 14 bases between the germline ends. The CDR3 sequence is 15 residues long. The CDR3 sequence is CASSFPAQSHNEQFF. CDR3 DNA: TGTGCCAGCAGCTTTCCAGCTCAGAGCCACAATGAGCAGTTCTTC. The entire variable domain, with the rest obtained from reference TRBV5-4 and TRBJ2-1, is as follows: ETGVTQSPTHLIKTRGQQVTLRCSSQSGHNTVSWYQQALGQGPQFIFQYYREEENGRGNFPPRFSGLQFPNYSSELNVNALELDDSALYLCASSFPAQSHNEQFFGPGTRLTVL.

The chain employs TRBV30 and TRBJ1-1; D call uncertain. Germline CDR1 reads GTSNPN; CDR2 reads SVGIG (reference sequence). The CDR3 consists of 15 residues. Between the trimmed V and J ends, which lost 2 bases and 5 bases, there was a span of 18 bases. The DNA of the CDR3 is TGTGCCTGGAGTCCACGACTGGGCCTCGTGACTGAAGCTTTCTTT. This sequence encodes CAWSPRLGLVTEAFF.

V is TRBV2 and J is TRBJ2-5; tentative D call: TRBD1 (6 bases). This CDR3 region has 11 residues. Per germline, CDR1 SNHLY and CDR2 FYNNEI. V was shortened by 8 bases and J by 5 bases, with 9 bases between the two germline ends. The CDR3 sequence: CASAQGETQYF. In DNA form, the CDR3 reads TGTGCCAGCGCCCAGGGGGAGACCCAGTACTTC. The full variable domain, in which reference TRBV2 and TRBJ2-5 provide the parts outside the CDR3, is EPEVTQTPSHQVTQMGQEVILRCVPISNHLYFYWYRQILGQKVEFLVSFYNNEISEKSEIFDDQFSVERPDGSNFTLKIRSTKLEDSAMYFCASAQGETQYFGPGTRLLVL.

V usage is TRBV6-5 and J usage is TRBJ2-7; no reliable D call. V lost 7 bases and J lost 5, with 18 bases in between. Germline CDR1 is MNHEY and CDR2 is SVGAGI. This CDR3 region has 14 residues. As DNA, the CDR3 is TGTGCCAGCAAAGATAACAAGGCTGGCCACGAGCAGTACTTC. This sequence encodes CASKDNKAGHEQYF.

This chain joins TRBV10-3 and TRBJ1-2; no clear D. Germline CDR1 and CDR2: ENHRY and SYGVKD. The CDR3 runs 15 residues. Trimming removed 2 bases from V and 7 bases from J, with 17 bases in between. The CDR3 coding sequence is TGTGCCATCAGTGAGGTAAACCCACGCATCGGTGGCTACACCTTC. Its protein product is CAISEVNPRIGGYTF.

The V gene is TRBV5-6, the J gene TRBJ1-2; TRBD1 matches 8 bases. Germline CDR1 is SGHDT and CDR2 is YYEEEE. Trimming cost V 0 bases and J 8 bases; bases outside gene matches: 6. The CDR3 contains 14 residues. CDR3 in amino acids: CASSLVDRVGGYTF. DNA for the CDR3: TGTGCCAGCAGCTTGGTGGACAGGGTGGGAGGCTACACCTTC.

J is TRBJ1-2 and V is TRBV28; D unresolved. This CDR3 region has 12 residues. CDR1 MDHEN and CDR2 SYDVKM come from the germline V gene. Trimming removed 5 bases from V and 7 bases from J, with 11 bases in between. CDR3 nucleotides: TGTGCCAGCAGTCGCGGGGTCGGTGGCTACACCTTC. This translates into CASSRGVGGYTF.